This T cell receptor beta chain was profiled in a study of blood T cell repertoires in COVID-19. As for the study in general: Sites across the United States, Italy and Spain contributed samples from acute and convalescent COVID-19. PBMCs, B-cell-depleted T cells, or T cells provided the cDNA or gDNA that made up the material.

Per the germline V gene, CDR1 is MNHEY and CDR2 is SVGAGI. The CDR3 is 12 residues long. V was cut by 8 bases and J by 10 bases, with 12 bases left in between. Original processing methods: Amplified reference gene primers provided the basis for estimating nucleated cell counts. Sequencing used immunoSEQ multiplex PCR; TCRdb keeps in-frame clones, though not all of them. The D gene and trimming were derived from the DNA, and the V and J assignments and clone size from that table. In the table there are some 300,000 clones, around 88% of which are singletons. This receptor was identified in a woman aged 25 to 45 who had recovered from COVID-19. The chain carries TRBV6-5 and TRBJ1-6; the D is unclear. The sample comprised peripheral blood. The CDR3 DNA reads TGTGCCAGCGGTACCGCGATCTCACCCCTCCACTTT. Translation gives CASGTAISPLHF.